This T cell receptor (beta chain) stems from a study of shared clonotypes between healthy human individuals. Germline-derived CDR1 and CDR2 are SEHNR and FQNEAQ (reference sequence). The CDR3 runs to 13 residues. Trimming left V 5 bases short and J 3 bases short, with 10 bases between. Study donors comprised healthy, HIV-negative adults devoid of recent acute infection or vaccination. A CD45RA-negative memory subset and a CD45RA+ naive subset were separated from the CD4+ cells. General study findings and limits: The expectation was that sequencing depth would affect clonotype sharing among donors.

Sorted-subset replicate PCRs used about 200 ng of genomic DNA. This amount corresponded to approximately 30,000 T cell genomes. Generated by immunoSEQ multiplex PCR, the TCRdb table keeps only in-frame clones and is missing some. The sample records roughly 1.4 million clones, around 98.5% being singletons. A remark on this clone: Its antigen remains unidentified.

This sequence was found in a man aged 30-40 years in good health. What was sequenced was naive CD4+ T cells sorted from blood. Subset: CD45RA+ positively selected. The chain joins TRBV7-9 to TRBJ1-1, with D maybe TRBD1 (6 bases). CDR3 amino acids: CASSLQGHTEAFF. CDR3 nucleotide sequence: TGTGCCAGCAGCCTACAGGGTCACACTGAAGCTTTCTTT.